The 26 T cell receptor beta chains below were found in one sample sequenced in a study of blood T cell repertoires in COVID-19. This table comes from immunoSEQ multiplex PCR, and its TCRdb copy is limited to in-frame clones, with some not included. The repertoire holds 130,000 to 150,000 clones, with around 90% as singletons. Source material: peripheral blood. The source is a man aged 70-80 years with acute or convalescent COVID-19.

The chain joins TRBV19 to TRBJ2-4; maybe TRBD2 (7 bases). Trimming took off 3 bases at V and 10 bases at J, with 19 bases between the two ends. The CDR3 extends over 15 amino acids. Germline CDR1 and CDR2: LNHDA and SQIVND (reference sequence). In DNA form, the CDR3 reads TGTGCCAGTAGTATTGGGGGCAAAGGGAGGGGTATTCAGTACTTC. Encoded protein: CASSIGGKGRGIQYF.

The chain has TRBV27 and TRBJ1-1; D remains ambiguous. The V gene's germline CDR1 is MNHEY and CDR2 SMNVEV (reference sequence). Trimming pared 5 bases from V and 5 bases from J, leaving 15 bases between. This CDR3 has 14 residues. This CDR3 is CASSILPGMTEAFF. The CDR3 bases are TGTGCCAGCAGTATTTTACCGGGTATGACTGAAGCTTTCTTT.

The chain carries TRBV28 and TRBJ1-5; D uncertain. The CDR3 length is 14 residues. The germline V gene encodes CDR1 MDHEN and CDR2 SYDVKM. Trimming removed 6 bases from V and 9 bases from J, with 18 bases in between. The DNA of the CDR3 is TGTGCCAGCAGGTACGACACGGTCTTGGGGCCCCAGCATTTT. This gives the protein CASRYDTVLGPQHF.

The V call is TRBV14, the J call TRBJ1-1; TRBD1 agrees at 10 bases. The germline gives CDR1 SGHDN, CDR2 FVKESK. Trimming removed 4 bases from V and 4 bases from J; junction bases left unmatched: 0. The CDR3 covers 13 residues. Written as DNA, the CDR3 is TGTGCCAGCAGCCGGACAGGGGGCACTGAAGCTTTCTTT. It encodes CASSRTGGTEAFF.

This clone is a singleton in its sample. The genes are TRBV25-1 and TRBJ2-1; 8 bases line up with TRBD1. Germline V gene data show CDR1 as MGHDK and CDR2 as SYGVNS. The CDR3 length is 15 residues. V was pared by 3 bases and J by 8 bases, with 9 bases of the junction left unmatched. Written as DNA, the CDR3 is TGTGCCAGCAGTGATTGGTCAGGGGGCTTCCATGAGCAGTTCTTC. Encoded protein: CASSDWSGGFHEQFF.

The chain recombines TRBV9 with TRBJ2-7, with TRBD1 matching over 10 bases. Germline V gives CDR1 SGDLS, CDR2 YYNGEE. The CDR3 totals 16 residues. J gave up 7 bases and V 3 bases, and 13 bases lay outside the gene matches. For the CDR3, the DNA is TGTGCCAGCAGCGCATTCCGGGACAGGGGTTTGGGGGAGCAGTACTTC. Encoded protein: CASSAFRDRGLGEQYF.

The gene calls are TRBV20-1 and TRBJ2-3, with TRBD2 identical over 8 bases. The CDR3 length is 15 residues. Germline loops: CDR1 DFQATT, CDR2 SNEGSKA (reference sequence). The V gene end was trimmed by 3 bases and the J gene end by 3 bases; junction bases not matched to a gene: 8. CDR3: CSASSSGGRTDTQYF. In nucleotides, the CDR3 is TGCAGTGCTAGTTCCAGCGGGGGACGAACAGATACGCAGTATTTT.

The chain couples TRBV6-5 to TRBJ2-1; 9 nucleotides match TRBD2. The CDR3 is 12 residues long. The trim removed 0 bases at V and 13 bases at J, leaving 1 base unmatched. Germline loops: CDR1 MNHEY, CDR2 SVGAGI. CDR3 region: CASSYSSGSQFF. CDR3 nucleotides: TGTGCCAGCAGTTACTCTAGCGGGAGTCAGTTCTTC.

The CDR3 loop reads CASSSGGISTDTQYF. CDR3 in DNA: TGTGCCAGTAGTTCTGGCGGGATTAGCACAGATACGCAGTATTTT. This chain links TRBV19 with TRBJ2-3; D might be TRBD2 (6 bases). The CDR3 contains 15 residues. The V gene's germline CDR1 is LNHDA and CDR2 SQIVND (reference sequence). V lost 5 bases and J lost 0, with 12 bases in between. The variable domain in full, completed from reference TRBV19 and TRBJ2-3, reads DGGITQSPKYLFRKEGQNVTLSCEQNLNHDAMYWYRQDPGQGLRLIYYSQIVNDFQKGDIAEGYSVSREKKESFPLTVTSAQKNPTAFYLCASSSGGISTDTQYFGPGTRLTVL.

Worth noting for this clone: Other DNA sequences in the sample encode the same CDR3. The V gene is TRBV5-1, the J gene TRBJ1-1, with 8 positions matching TRBD1. CDR3 length equals 15 residues. The V gene's germline CDR1 is SGHRS and CDR2 YFSETQ. Germline trimming cut 2 bases from V and 1 base from J; bases unmatched to any gene: 4. This CDR3 is CASSLPQGGNTEAFF. CDR3 in DNA: TGCGCCAGCAGCTTACCACAGGGGGGGAACACTGAAGCTTTCTTT.

The chain employs TRBV9 and TRBJ1-3; D perhaps matches TRBD1 (6 bases). Germline loops: CDR1 SGDLS, CDR2 YYNGEE. The CDR3 extends over 16 amino acids. Trimming removed 4 bases at V and 2 bases at J, with 16 bases between. The CDR3 DNA is TGTGCCAGCAGCACGTTGTCCGGGACAACTGGAAACACCATATATTTT. It codes for CASSTLSGTTGNTIYF.

The rearrangement uses TRBV6-1 and TRBJ2-1; the D is unclear. Trimming removed 6 bases from V and 9 bases from J, with 15 bases in between. There are 13 residues in the CDR3. Germline V gives CDR1 MNHNS, CDR2 SASEGT. The CDR3 nucleotides are TGTGCCAGCAGCCCTACCAGAGGTGGTGAGCAGTTCTTC. Protein: CASSPTRGGEQFF.

The rearrangement joins TRBV2 to TRBJ1-2; 10 bases agree with TRBD1. The germline gives CDR1 SNHLY, CDR2 FYNNEI. The length of the CDR3 is 15 residues. J gave up 4 bases and V 8 bases, and 10 bases lay outside the gene matches. The CDR3: CASGSDRGGGYGYTF. For the CDR3, the DNA is TGTGCCAGCGGTTCGGACAGGGGGGGCGGCTATGGCTACACCTTC.

The rearrangement uses TRBV5-6 and TRBJ1-5; D is uncertain. From germline, CDR1 is SGHDT and CDR2 YYEEEE. The CDR3 has 13 amino acids. Trimming stripped 2 bases from V and 9 bases from J, with 12 bases between. In DNA, the CDR3 is TGTGCCAGCAGCTTCGGGGAGATGGGGCCCCAGCATTTT. It encodes CASSFGEMGPQHF.

The chain couples TRBV3-1 (or the pseudogene TRBV3-2) to TRBJ2-3; 8 nucleotides agree with TRBD2. The V segment lost 4 bases and the J segment 2 bases; nucleotides outside the gene matches: 2. The CDR3 is 14 residues long. CDR1 is LGHDT and CDR2 is YNNKEL in the germline V gene (reference sequence). The CDR3 is CASSPGLDTDTQYF. CDR3 in DNA: TGTGCCAGCAGCCCGGGACTAGACACAGATACGCAGTATTTT.

V gene TRBV2 combines with J gene TRBJ1-4; TRBD1 agrees at 8 bases. There are 16 residues in the CDR3. Germline CDR1 and CDR2: SNHLY and FYNNEI. V shed 5 bases, J shed 1 base, and the junction held 6 bases outside the gene matches. For the CDR3, the DNA is TGTGCCAGCAGTAGACAGGGGCTGGGAACTAATGAAAAACTGTTTTTT. Residues: CASSRQGLGTNEKLFF.

The chain has TRBV18 and TRBJ2-7; weak D call: TRBD1 (6 bases). Trimming pared 3 bases from V and 3 bases from J, leaving 15 bases between. Germline lookup yields CDR1 KGHSH and CDR2 LQKENI. The CDR3 covers 15 residues. As DNA, the CDR3 is TGTGCCAGCTCACCGGGACACCCTGGGTACTACGAGCAGTACTTC. It translates to CASSPGHPGYYEQYF.

The chain combines TRBV7-2 with TRBJ1-1; a weak D match, TRBD1 (5 bases). Per the germline V gene, CDR1 is SGHTA and CDR2 is FQGNSA. CDR3 length: 14 amino acids. Deletions cut 5 bases from V and 4 bases from J, with 14 bases between. CDR3 in amino acids: CASSPLNQGTEAFF. The CDR3 nucleotides are TGTGCCAGCAGCCCCCTTAACCAGGGCACTGAAGCTTTCTTT.

This clone was detected only once. V is TRBV2 and J is TRBJ2-7; no definite D call. This CDR3 contains 14 residues. Trimming removed 3 bases from V and 6 bases from J, with 15 bases in between. Germline CDR1 SNHLY, CDR2 FYNNEI. CDR3 protein: CASSETPPRGEQYF. CDR3 in DNA: TGTGCCAGCAGTGAGACCCCCCCTAGAGGCGAGCAGTACTTC.

This sequence joins TRBV19 and TRBJ1-4; 9 positions agree with TRBD1. The germline V gene has CDR1 LNHDA and CDR2 SQIVND (reference sequence). The CDR3 has 15 residues. With 6 bases clipped from V and 5 bases from J, the junction kept 7 bases outside the gene matches. The CDR3 nucleotides are TGTGCCAGTAGCGATCCCGGGACAGGGAATGAAAAACTGTTTTTT. It codes for CASSDPGTGNEKLFF.

This chain uses TRBV7-9 with TRBJ2-3, with 7 positions matching TRBD1. The germline V gene has CDR1 SEHNR and CDR2 FQNEAQ (reference sequence). J lost 2 bases, V lost 5 bases, and 7 bases had no gene match. The CDR3 loop spans 15 amino acids. This chain's CDR3 is CASSPGGVVTDTQYF. Written as DNA, the CDR3 is TGTGCCAGCAGCCCAGGGGGAGTCGTCACAGATACGCAGTATTTT.

Only a few counts were recorded for this clone. The chain employs TRBV19 and TRBJ2-2; TRBD2 might be the D (7 bases). Germline V gene data show CDR1 as LNHDA and CDR2 as SQIVND (reference sequence). Trimming took 1 base from V and 5 from J, leaving 14 bases between them. This CDR3 has 16 residues. The CDR3 here is CASSIVRGAWTGELFF. In DNA form, the CDR3 reads TGTGCCAGTAGTATAGTCCGGGGGGCATGGACCGGGGAGCTGTTTTTT.

V usage is TRBV4-1 and J usage is TRBJ1-1; 10 positions agree with TRBD1. V dropped 5 bases and J dropped 1; count of bases not matched to a gene: 7. Germline V lookup: CDR1 MGHRA, CDR2 YSYEKL. This CDR3 comprises 16 residues. In DNA form, the CDR3 reads TGCGCCAGCAGCGGCCGGGACAGGGGATCGAACACTGAAGCTTTCTTT. Protein: CASSGRDRGSNTEAFF.

This clone was counted only a few times. The rearrangement uses TRBV11-2 and TRBJ1-1; no firm D call. The germline V gene has CDR1 SGHAT and CDR2 FQNNGV. The ends were cut back, 3 bases at V and 0 bases at J, with 8 bases in the middle. This CDR3 region has 14 residues. The CDR3 sequence: CASSFDTVNTEAFF. The CDR3 bases are TGTGCCAGCAGCTTCGACACCGTGAACACTGAAGCTTTCTTT.

V usage is TRBV30 and J usage is TRBJ2-5; no clear D gene. CDR1 and CDR2 from the germline V gene are GTSNPN and SVGIG (reference sequence). V was clipped by 5 bases and J by 5 bases, with 15 bases between them. The CDR3 consists of 13 residues. The CDR3 DNA sequence: TGTGCCTGGCTTCTTGTCGGGTCGGAGACCCAGTACTTC. Encoded protein: CAWLLVGSETQYF. Together with reference TRBV30 and TRBJ2-5, the CDR3 gives the full variable domain: SQTIHQWPATLVQPVGSPLSLECTVEGTSNPNLYWYRQAAGRGLQLLFYSVGIGQISSEVPQNLSASRPQDRQFILSSKKLLLSDSGFYLCAWLLVGSETQYFGPGTRLLVL.

The chain has TRBV19 and TRBJ1-1; 7 bases match TRBD1. The ends lost 5 bases at V and 2 bases at J; junction bases unmatched: 5. The CDR3 has 14 amino acids. Germline CDR1 reads LNHDA; CDR2 reads SQIVND (reference sequence). CDR3 DNA sequence: TGTGCCAGTAGTGCCGACAGGGTAAACACTGAAGCTTTCTTT. Its protein is CASSADRVNTEAFF. Full variable domain (outside the CDR3, taken from reference TRBV19 and TRBJ1-1): DGGITQSPKYLFRKEGQNVTLSCEQNLNHDAMYWYRQDPGQGLRLIYYSQIVNDFQKGDIAEGYSVSREKKESFPLTVTSAQKNPTAFYLCASSADRVNTEAFFGQGTRLTVV.